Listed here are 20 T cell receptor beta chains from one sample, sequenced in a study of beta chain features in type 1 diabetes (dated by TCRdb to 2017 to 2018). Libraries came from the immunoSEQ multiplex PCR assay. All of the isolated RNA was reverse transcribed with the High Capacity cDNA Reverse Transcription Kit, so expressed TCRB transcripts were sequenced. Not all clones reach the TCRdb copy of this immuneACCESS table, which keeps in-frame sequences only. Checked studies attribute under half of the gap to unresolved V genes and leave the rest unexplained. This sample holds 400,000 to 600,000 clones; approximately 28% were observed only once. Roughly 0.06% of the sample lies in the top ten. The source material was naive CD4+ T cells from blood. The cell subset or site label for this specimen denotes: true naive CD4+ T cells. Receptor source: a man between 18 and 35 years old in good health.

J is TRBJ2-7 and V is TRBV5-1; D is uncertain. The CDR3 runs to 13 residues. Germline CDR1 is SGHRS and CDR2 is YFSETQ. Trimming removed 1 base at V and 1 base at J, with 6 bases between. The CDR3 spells CASSLQPSYEQYF. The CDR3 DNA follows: TGCGCCAGCAGCTTGCAGCCTTCCTACGAGCAGTACTTC.

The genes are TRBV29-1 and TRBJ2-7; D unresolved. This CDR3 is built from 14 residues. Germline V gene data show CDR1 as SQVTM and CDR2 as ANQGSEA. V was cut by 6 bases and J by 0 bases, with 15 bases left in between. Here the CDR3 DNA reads TGCAGCGTACCGTCCCCGGGTACCTCCTACGAGCAGTACTTC. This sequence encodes CSVPSPGTSYEQYF.

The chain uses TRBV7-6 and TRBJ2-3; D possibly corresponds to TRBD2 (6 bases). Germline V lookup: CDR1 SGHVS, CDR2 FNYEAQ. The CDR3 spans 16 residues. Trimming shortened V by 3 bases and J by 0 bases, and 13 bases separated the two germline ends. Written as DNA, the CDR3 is TGTGCCAGCAGCTTTAGCGGCGGGTATAGCACAGATACGCAGTATTTT. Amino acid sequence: CASSFSGGYSTDTQYF.

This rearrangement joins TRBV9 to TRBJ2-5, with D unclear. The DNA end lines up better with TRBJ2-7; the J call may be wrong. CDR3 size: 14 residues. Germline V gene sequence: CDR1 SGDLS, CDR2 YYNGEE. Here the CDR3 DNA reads TGTGCCAGCAGCGTTACGGCAGCTTCCTACGAGCAGTACTTC. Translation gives CASSVTAASYEQYF.

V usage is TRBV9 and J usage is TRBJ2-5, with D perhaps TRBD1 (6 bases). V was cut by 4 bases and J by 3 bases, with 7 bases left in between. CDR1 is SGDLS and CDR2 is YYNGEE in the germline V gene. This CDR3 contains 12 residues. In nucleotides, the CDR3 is TGTGCCAGCAGCCCAGGGGAAGAGACCCAGTACTTC. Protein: CASSPGEETQYF.

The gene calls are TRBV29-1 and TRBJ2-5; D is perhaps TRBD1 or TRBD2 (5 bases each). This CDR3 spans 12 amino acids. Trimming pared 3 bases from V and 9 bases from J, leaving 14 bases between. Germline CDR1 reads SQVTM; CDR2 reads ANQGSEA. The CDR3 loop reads CSVDVYLGAQYF. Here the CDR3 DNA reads TGCAGCGTTGACGTTTACCTGGGGGCCCAGTACTTC.

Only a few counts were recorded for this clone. The chain's CDR3 is CASAGLLAGPSGANVLTF. The CDR3 DNA reads as TGCGCCAGCGCGGGCTTACTAGCGGGACCCTCTGGGGCCAACGTCCTGACTTTC. The rearrangement joins TRBV5-1 to TRBJ2-6; 10 bases agree with TRBD2. Trimming at V came to 7 bases and at J to 0 bases, leaving 10 bases not matched to a gene. The germline V gene encodes CDR1 SGHRS and CDR2 YFSETQ. This CDR3 is built from 18 residues.

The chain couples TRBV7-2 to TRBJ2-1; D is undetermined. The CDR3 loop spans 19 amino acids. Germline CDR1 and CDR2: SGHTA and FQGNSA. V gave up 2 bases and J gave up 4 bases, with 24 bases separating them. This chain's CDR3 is CASSLQRTRLPPLYNEQFF. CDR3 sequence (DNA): TGTGCCAGCAGCTTACAAAGGACCAGGCTTCCACCGCTTTACAATGAGCAGTTCTTC.

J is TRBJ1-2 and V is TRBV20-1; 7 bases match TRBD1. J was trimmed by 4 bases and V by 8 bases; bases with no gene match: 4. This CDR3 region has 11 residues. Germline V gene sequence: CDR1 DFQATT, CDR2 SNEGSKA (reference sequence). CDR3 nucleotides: TGCAGTTACAGGGGCAGCTATGGCTACACCTTC. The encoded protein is CSYRGSYGYTF.

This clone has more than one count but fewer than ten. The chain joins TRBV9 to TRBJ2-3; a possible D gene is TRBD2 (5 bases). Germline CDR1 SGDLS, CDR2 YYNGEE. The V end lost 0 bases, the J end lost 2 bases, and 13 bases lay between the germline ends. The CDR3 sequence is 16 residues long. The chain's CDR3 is CASSVAQRGNTDTQYF. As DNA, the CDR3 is TGTGCCAGCAGCGTAGCTCAACGGGGTAACACAGATACGCAGTATTTT.

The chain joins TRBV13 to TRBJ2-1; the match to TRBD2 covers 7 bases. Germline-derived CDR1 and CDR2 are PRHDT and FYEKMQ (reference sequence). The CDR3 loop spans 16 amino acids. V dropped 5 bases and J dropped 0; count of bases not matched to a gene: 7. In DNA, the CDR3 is TGTGCCAGCAGCGCTTCTAGCGGCGACTCCTACAATGAGCAGTTCTTC. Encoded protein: CASSASSGDSYNEQFF.

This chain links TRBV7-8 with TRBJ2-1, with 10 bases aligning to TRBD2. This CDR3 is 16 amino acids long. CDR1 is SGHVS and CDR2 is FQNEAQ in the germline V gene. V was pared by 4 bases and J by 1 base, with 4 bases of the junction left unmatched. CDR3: CASSSGSGRSYNEQFF. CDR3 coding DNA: TGTGCCAGCAGCTCCGGTAGCGGGAGGTCCTACAATGAGCAGTTCTTC.

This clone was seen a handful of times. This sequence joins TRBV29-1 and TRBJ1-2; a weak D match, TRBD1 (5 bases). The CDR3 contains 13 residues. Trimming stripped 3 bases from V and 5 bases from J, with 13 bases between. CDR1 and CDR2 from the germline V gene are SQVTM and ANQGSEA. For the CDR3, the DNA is TGCAGCGTTGACGAGGGGCGAGGATATGGCTACACCTTC. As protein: CSVDEGRGYGYTF.

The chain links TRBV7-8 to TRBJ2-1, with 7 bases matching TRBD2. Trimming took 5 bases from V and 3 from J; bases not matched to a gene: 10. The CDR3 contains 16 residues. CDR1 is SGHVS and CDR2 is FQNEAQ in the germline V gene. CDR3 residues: CASSPNRLASYNEQFF. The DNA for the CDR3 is TGTGCCAGCAGCCCGAACCGACTAGCCAGCTACAATGAGCAGTTCTTC.

The CDR3 reads CASSLLGQITDTQYF. CDR3 coding DNA: TGCGCCAGCAGCTTGCTCGGACAGATCACAGATACGCAGTATTTT. This rearrangement joins TRBV5-1 to TRBJ2-3; maybe TRBD1 (6 bases). This CDR3 spans 15 amino acids. Germline loops: CDR1 SGHRS, CDR2 YFSETQ. Trimming shortened V by 1 base and J by 2 bases, and 11 bases separated the two germline ends.

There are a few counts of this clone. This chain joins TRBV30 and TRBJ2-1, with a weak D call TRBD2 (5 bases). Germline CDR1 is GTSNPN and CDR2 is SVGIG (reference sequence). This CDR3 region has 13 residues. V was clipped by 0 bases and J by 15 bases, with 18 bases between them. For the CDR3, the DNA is TGTGCCTGGAGTGTAACGAGAGGGCTAGCAGCGTTCTTC. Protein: CAWSVTRGLAAFF.

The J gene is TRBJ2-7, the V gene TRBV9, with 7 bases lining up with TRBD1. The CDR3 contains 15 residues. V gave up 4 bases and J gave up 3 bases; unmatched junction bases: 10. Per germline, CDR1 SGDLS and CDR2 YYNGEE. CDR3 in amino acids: CASSPQGEHGYEQYF. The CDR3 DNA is TGTGCCAGCAGCCCCCAGGGGGAGCACGGCTACGAGCAGTACTTC.

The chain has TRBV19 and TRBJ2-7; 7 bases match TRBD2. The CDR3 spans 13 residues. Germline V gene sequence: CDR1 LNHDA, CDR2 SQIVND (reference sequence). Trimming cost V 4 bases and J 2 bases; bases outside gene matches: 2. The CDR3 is CASSRRETYEQYF. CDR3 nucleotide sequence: TGTGCCAGTAGTAGGCGGGAGACCTACGAGCAGTACTTC. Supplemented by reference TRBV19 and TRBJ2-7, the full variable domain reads DGGITQSPKYLFRKEGQNVTLSCEQNLNHDAMYWYRQDPGQGLRLIYYSQIVNDFQKGDIAEGYSVSREKKESFPLTVTSAQKNPTAFYLCASSRRETYEQYFGPGTRLTVT.

CDR3 DNA: TGTGCCAGCAGCTTGCTCAGGGGCGGCACTGAAGCTTTCTTT. Amino acids: CASSLLRGGTEAFF. The rearrangement joins TRBV7-2 to TRBJ1-1; D possibly corresponds to TRBD1 (6 bases). V dropped 3 bases and J dropped 4 bases, with 12 bases sitting between them. CDR3 size: 14 residues. In germline, CDR1 is SGHTA, CDR2 FQGNSA. Based on the CDR3 plus reference TRBV7-2 and TRBJ1-1, the full variable domain is GAGVSQSPSNKVTEKGKDVELRCDPISGHTALYWYRQSLGQGLEFLIYFQGNSAPDKSGLPSDRFSAERTGGSVSTLTIQRTQQEDSAVYLCASSLLRGGTEAFFGQGTRLTVV.

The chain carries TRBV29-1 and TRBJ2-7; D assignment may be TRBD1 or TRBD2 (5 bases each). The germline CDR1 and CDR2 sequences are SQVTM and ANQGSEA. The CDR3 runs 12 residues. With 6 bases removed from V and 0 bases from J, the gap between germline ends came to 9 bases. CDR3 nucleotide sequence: TGCAGCGTGGGGGACGACTCCTACGAGCAGTACTTC. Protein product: CSVGDDSYEQYF.